Presented here are 25 T cell receptor beta chains from one specimen sequenced in a study of beta chain features in type 1 diabetes. Broader study findings: All four CD4+ subsets from Type 1 diabetes patients carried moderately but significantly shorter TCRB CDR3s.

These TCRs are of unknown antigen specificity. cDNA synthesis used the whole RNA isolate, giving expressed TCRB sequences. Assay used: immunoSEQ multiplex PCR; TCRdb lists only in-frame clones, some missing. There are over 200,000 clones in the sample; about a tenth occur only once, and around 0.017% lies in the top ten. Sequenced input: naive CD4+ T cells from blood. Receptors originate from a man younger than 45 with type 1 diabetes.

The CDR3 DNA sequence: TGTGCCAGCAGTGAAGTAGGAGGTCCATACGAGCAGTACTTC. This translates into CASSEVGGPYEQYF. The chain combines TRBV2 with TRBJ2-7, with D perhaps TRBD2 (5 bases). V lost 1 base and J 4 bases, leaving 11 bases between the germline ends. The CDR3 has 14 amino acids. Germline CDR1 is SNHLY and CDR2 is FYNNEI.

The rearrangement uses TRBV25-1 and TRBJ2-3; D is possibly TRBD2 (7 bases). Germline lookup yields CDR1 MGHDK and CDR2 SYGVNS. There are 15 residues in the CDR3. V dropped 7 bases and J dropped 2 bases, with 16 bases sitting between them. The CDR3 here is CASTEGGAFTDTQYF. The CDR3 DNA sequence: TGTGCCAGCACAGAGGGGGGGGCCTTCACAGATACGCAGTATTTT.

The chain links TRBV5-5 to TRBJ2-1; 7 bases map to TRBD2. V dropped 0 bases and J dropped 7; count of bases not matched to a gene: 13. Germline values: CDR1 SGHKS, CDR2 YYEKEE (reference sequence). CDR3 length equals 17 residues. In DNA, the CDR3 is TGTGCCAGCAGCTTGGCCTCGACGCGGGGGTGGCAAAATGAGCAGTTCTTC. Translating gives CASSLASTRGWQNEQFF.

This clone was observed a handful of times. The V and J genes are TRBV18 and TRBJ2-3, with D possibly being TRBD1 (5 bases). This CDR3 region has 16 residues. Germline V gives CDR1 KGHSH, CDR2 LQKENI. Trimming left V 4 bases short and J 2 bases short, with 16 bases between. The CDR3 is CASSRLDSYFTDTQYF. In nucleotides, the CDR3 is TGTGCCAGCTCACGACTCGACAGCTACTTCACAGATACGCAGTATTTT.

The V gene is TRBV14, the J gene TRBJ2-1, with D unclear. The CDR3 length is 17 residues. Trimming took off 1 base at V and 0 bases at J, with 13 bases between the two ends. Germline lookup yields CDR1 SGHDN and CDR2 FVKESK. CDR3 sequence (DNA): TGTGCCAGCAGCCAAGGGGCCGTGATTAGCTCCTACAATGAGCAGTTCTTC. As protein: CASSQGAVISSYNEQFF.

This clone came up once. This sequence joins TRBV6-6 and TRBJ2-7, with D unclear. The CDR3 is made up of 15 amino acids. Germline CDR1 and CDR2: MNHNY and SVGAGI (reference sequence). V lost 7 bases to trimming and J lost 2 bases, with 18 bases between them. In DNA form, the CDR3 reads TGTGCCAGCACCCCCGTGGGTGGCGACACCTACGAGCAGTACTTC. Translation gives CASTPVGGDTYEQYF.

Only a few counts were recorded for this clone. This rearrangement joins TRBV7-9 to TRBJ1-2; TRBD1 agrees at 7 bases. Germline CDR1 reads SEHNR; CDR2 reads FQNEAQ (reference sequence). The ends lost 5 bases at V and 8 bases at J; junction bases unmatched: 5. The CDR3 is made up of 12 amino acids. CDR3 bases: TGTGCCAGCAGCCGTCCGGGACAGGGCTACACCTTC. Translating gives CASSRPGQGYTF.

J is TRBJ1-4 and V is TRBV2; 8 bases align to TRBD1. With 6 bases clipped from V and 11 bases from J, the junction kept 8 bases outside the gene matches. In germline, CDR1 is SNHLY, CDR2 FYNNEI. The CDR3 runs 13 residues. CDR3 coding DNA: TGTGCCAGCAGCCCGGGACAGGAAGGGAAACTGTTTTTT. This sequence encodes CASSPGQEGKLFF.

V is TRBV4-2 and J is TRBJ2-7; 9 nucleotides line up with TRBD2. The CDR3 is made up of 16 amino acids. The germline gives CDR1 LGHNA, CDR2 YNFKEQ. J lost 2 bases, V lost 0 bases, and 5 bases had no gene match. The CDR3 region is CASSQDGTSRAYEQYF. For the CDR3, the DNA is TGTGCCAGCAGCCAAGATGGGACTAGCCGCGCCTACGAGCAGTACTTC.

V and J are TRBV5-4 and TRBJ1-1, with 12 bases lining up with TRBD1. The CDR3 loop spans 14 amino acids. CDR1 and CDR2 (germline): SGHNT, YYREEE (reference sequence). V lost 0 bases and J lost 11; bases outside the gene matches: 5. CDR3 protein: CASSLAGQGALAFF. For the CDR3, the DNA is TGTGCCAGCAGCTTGGCGGGACAGGGGGCCTTGGCTTTCTTT.

This clone was seen more than once but under ten times. V is TRBV7-9 and J is TRBJ2-7; the match to TRBD1 covers 8 bases. The CDR3 covers 13 residues. CDR1 is SEHNR, CDR2 FQNEAQ, per germline (reference sequence). V lost 4 bases, J lost 6 bases, and 5 bases stayed unmatched. Here the CDR3 reads CASSSQGAAEQYF. The CDR3 DNA reads TGTGCCAGCAGCTCCCAGGGGGCCGCCGAGCAGTACTTC.

On this clone itself: Different DNA sequences within this sample yield the same CDR3. The chain links TRBV30 to TRBJ1-1; possibly TRBD1 for D (6 bases). Per the germline V gene, CDR1 is GTSNPN and CDR2 is SVGIG (reference sequence). There are 12 residues in the CDR3. The chain's CDR3 is CASGHLNTEAFF. For the CDR3, the DNA is TGTGCTTCGGGACACCTGAACACTGAAGCTTTCTTT.

The V gene is TRBV7-2, the J gene TRBJ2-7; D remains unclear. Germline V gene sequence: CDR1 SGHTA, CDR2 FQGNSA. The CDR3 is made up of 12 amino acids. V was shortened by 2 bases and J by 3 bases, with 5 bases between the two germline ends. The CDR3 DNA is TGTGCCAGCAGCTTATCGGGCTACGAGCAGTACTTC. Its translation: CASSLSGYEQYF.

The DNA for the CDR3 is TGTGCCAGCAGTTTCTCCGGGACTAGGGCGGGTGAGCAGTTCTTC. Amino acids: CASSFSGTRAGEQFF. The chain has TRBV2 and TRBJ2-1; 8 bases match TRBD2. Germline assignment: CDR1 SNHLY and CDR2 FYNNEI. Trimming took 5 bases from V and 9 from J; bases not matched to a gene: 12. The CDR3 covers 15 residues.

This clone has just a few counts. CDR3 nucleotides: TGCGCCAGCCGTGGGACAGGGGTGCCCCAAGAGACCCAGTACTTC. As protein: CASRGTGVPQETQYF. The rearrangement uses TRBV5-1 and TRBJ2-5; the match to TRBD1 covers 10 bases. Looked up from germline, CDR1 is SGHRS and CDR2 is YFSETQ. The CDR3 runs to 15 residues. The junction had 7 bases not matched to a gene; V was cut back by 7 bases and J by 1 base.

The table lists this clone with a few counts. This chain uses TRBV18 with TRBJ1-2, with TRBD1 matching 10 bases. The CDR3 length is 15 residues. J gave up 4 bases and V 2 bases, and 4 bases lay outside the gene matches. The germline V gene has CDR1 KGHSH and CDR2 LQKENI. CDR3 nucleotide sequence: TGTGCCAGCTCACCATCGACAGGGGGCAGCTATGGCTACACCTTC. It codes for CASSPSTGGSYGYTF.

This clone has a handful of counts. The genes are TRBV6-5 and TRBJ1-4; D remains unclear. The V gene lost 5 bases and the J gene lost 4 bases, with 14 bases spanning the gap. CDR3 length equals 15 residues. Germline V gene lookup returns CDR1 MNHEY and CDR2 SVGAGI. The CDR3 sequence: CASSPRHSGNEKLFF. DNA for the CDR3: TGTGCCAGCAGTCCAAGACACAGCGGTAATGAAAAACTGTTTTTT.

The chain links TRBV7-2 to TRBJ2-5, with 11 bases aligning to TRBD2. The trim removed 6 bases at V and 5 bases at J, leaving 8 bases unmatched. Looked up from germline, CDR1 is SGHTA and CDR2 is FQGNSA. The CDR3 totals 15 residues. The chain's CDR3 is CASRVSGGALETQYF. As DNA, the CDR3 is TGTGCCAGCAGAGTTAGCGGGGGGGCCTTGGAGACCCAGTACTTC.

This clone turned up a few times. V usage is TRBV7-9 and J usage is TRBJ2-5; 7 positions match TRBD1. Germline V gene sequence: CDR1 SEHNR, CDR2 FQNEAQ (reference sequence). The CDR3 consists of 16 residues. The junction had 14 bases not matched to a gene; V was cut back by 5 bases and J by 5 bases. The CDR3 DNA sequence: TGTGCCAGCAGCCCCATGTGGACAGGCGGCCTGGAGACCCAGTACTTC. Its protein product is CASSPMWTGGLETQYF. The whole variable domain, remainder taken from reference TRBV7-9 and TRBJ2-5, is DTGVSQNPRHKITKRGQNVTFRCDPISEHNRLYWYRQTLGQGPEFLTYFQNEAQLEKSRLLSDRFSAERPKGSFSTLEIQRTEQGDSAMYLCASSPMWTGGLETQYFGPGTRLLVL.

In this sample, this clone turned up a few times. This sample includes further DNA sequences coding for the same CDR3. The rearrangement links TRBV28 to TRBJ2-5; TRBD2 agrees at 13 bases. Losses at the gene ends were 6 bases for V and 5 bases for J; bases not matched to a gene: 6. Germline CDR1 reads MDHEN; CDR2 reads SYDVKM. The CDR3 runs 15 residues. The DNA for the CDR3 is TGTGCCAGCAGCCCTGGACTAGCGGGGGTGGAGACCCAGTACTTC. Protein sequence: CASSPGLAGVETQYF.

The chain couples TRBV7-3 to TRBJ2-5; 8 bases map to TRBD2. This CDR3 has 17 amino acids. CDR1 and CDR2 (germline): SGHTA, FQGTGA. Unmatched junction bases numbered 7, after V lost 1 base and J lost 0 bases. The CDR3 is CASSLRKPSGYQETQYF. CDR3 DNA: TGTGCCAGCAGCTTAAGAAAGCCTAGCGGGTACCAAGAGACCCAGTACTTC.

This clone was seen more than once but under ten times. Within the sample, other DNA sequences also encode this same CDR3. CDR3 in DNA: TGCGCCAGCAGCTCGGGATCCACAGATACGCAGTATTTT. Its protein product is CASSSGSTDTQYF. The chain has TRBV5-1 and TRBJ2-3, with D maybe TRBD2 (5 bases). The CDR3 consists of 13 residues. V lost 3 bases to trimming and J lost 2 bases, with 7 bases between them. The V gene's germline CDR1 is SGHRS and CDR2 YFSETQ.

This clone was counted between two and nine times. The CDR3 nucleotides read TGCAGCGTTGTAAGGGGGAACACTGAAGCTTTCTTT. Protein: CSVVRGNTEAFF. The chain employs TRBV29-1 and TRBJ1-1; possibly TRBD1 for D (5 bases). Deletions cut 4 bases from V and 1 base from J, with 7 bases between. The CDR3 extends over 12 amino acids. Per the germline V gene, CDR1 is SQVTM and CDR2 is ANQGSEA.

V is TRBV19 and J is TRBJ2-5; 7 positions agree with TRBD2. V trimming: 7 bases; J trimming: 7 bases; junction bases outside the gene matches: 6. The CDR3 sequence is 12 residues long. Germline V gives CDR1 LNHDA, CDR2 SQIVND (reference sequence). For the CDR3, the DNA is TGTGCCAGTATCTCGGGAGGTGGGACCCAGTACTTC. Translation: CASISGGGTQYF.

This chain links TRBV18 with TRBJ1-2; D perhaps matches TRBD1 (5 bases). Trimming cost V 3 bases and J 4 bases, with 9 bases left between them. This CDR3 is 13 amino acids long. Germline V gene data show CDR1 as KGHSH and CDR2 as LQKENI. The CDR3 coding sequence is TGTGCCAGCTCACCCCCGGGGGTCTATGGCTACACCTTC. Translation: CASSPPGVYGYTF.